This T cell receptor (beta chain) was documented in a study of T cells after somatic rescue of genetic block. The germline V and J ends were trimmed by 5 bases and 5 bases, with 13 bases remaining between them. The CDR3 is 13 residues long. CDR1 SQVTM and CDR2 ANQGSEA come from the germline V gene. Method: immunoSEQ multiplex PCR; TCRdb's copy keeps in-frame clones and lacks some. This sample carries roughly 55,000 clones, roughly 96% of them seen once, and the ten largest clones take around 0.078%. This chain connects TRBV29-1 to TRBJ1-5; no reliable D call. The receptor's source is a child less than two years old. Sequences were obtained from peripheral blood mononuclear cells (PBMCs). This chain's CDR3 is CSVSVGKDQPQHF. The CDR3 DNA reads as TGCAGCGTTTCAGTGGGAAAGGATCAGCCCCAGCATTTT.